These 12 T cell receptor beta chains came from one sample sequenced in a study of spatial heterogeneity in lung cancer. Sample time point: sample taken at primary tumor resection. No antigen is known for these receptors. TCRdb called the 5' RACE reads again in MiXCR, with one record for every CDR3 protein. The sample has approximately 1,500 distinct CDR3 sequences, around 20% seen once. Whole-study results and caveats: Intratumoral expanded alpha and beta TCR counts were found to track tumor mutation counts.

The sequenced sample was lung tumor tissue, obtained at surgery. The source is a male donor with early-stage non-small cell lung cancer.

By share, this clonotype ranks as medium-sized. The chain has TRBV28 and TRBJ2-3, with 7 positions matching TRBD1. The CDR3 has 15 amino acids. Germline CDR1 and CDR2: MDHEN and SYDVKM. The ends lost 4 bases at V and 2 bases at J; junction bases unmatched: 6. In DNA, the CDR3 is TGTGCCAGCAGTTCCCTGACAGGGTTCACAGATACGCAGTATTTT. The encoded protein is CASSSLTGFTDTQYF.

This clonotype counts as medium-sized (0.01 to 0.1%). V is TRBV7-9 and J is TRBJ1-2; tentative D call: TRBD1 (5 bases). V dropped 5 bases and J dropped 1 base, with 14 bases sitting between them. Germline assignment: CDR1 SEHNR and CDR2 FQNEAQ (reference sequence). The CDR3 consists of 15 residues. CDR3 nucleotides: TGTGCCAGCAGCAACGTGGAGGGGCTTAACTATGGCTACACCTTC. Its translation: CASSNVEGLNYGYTF.

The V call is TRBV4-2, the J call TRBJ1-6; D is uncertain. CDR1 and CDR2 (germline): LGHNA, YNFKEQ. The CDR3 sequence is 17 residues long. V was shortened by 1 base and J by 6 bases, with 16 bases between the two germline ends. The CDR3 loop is CASSQVSPGPSNSPLHF. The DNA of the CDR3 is TGTGCCAGCAGCCAAGTATCTCCAGGACCGTCTAATTCACCCCTCCACTTT.

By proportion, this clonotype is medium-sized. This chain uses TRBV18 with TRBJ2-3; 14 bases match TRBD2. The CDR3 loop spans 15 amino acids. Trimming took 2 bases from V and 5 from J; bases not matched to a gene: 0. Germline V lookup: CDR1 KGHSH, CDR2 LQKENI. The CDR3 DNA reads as TGTGCCAGCTCACCAGGGACTAGCGGGGGAGATACGCAGTATTTT. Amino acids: CASSPGTSGGDTQYF.

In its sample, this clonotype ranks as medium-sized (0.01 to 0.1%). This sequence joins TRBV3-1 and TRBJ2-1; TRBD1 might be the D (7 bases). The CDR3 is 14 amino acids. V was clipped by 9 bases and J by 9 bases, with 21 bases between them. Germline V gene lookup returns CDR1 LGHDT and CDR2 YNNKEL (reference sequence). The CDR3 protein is CASSPGGSDSEQFF. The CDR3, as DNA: TGTGCCAGTTCCCCAGGGGGGTCCGACAGTGAGCAGTTCTTC.

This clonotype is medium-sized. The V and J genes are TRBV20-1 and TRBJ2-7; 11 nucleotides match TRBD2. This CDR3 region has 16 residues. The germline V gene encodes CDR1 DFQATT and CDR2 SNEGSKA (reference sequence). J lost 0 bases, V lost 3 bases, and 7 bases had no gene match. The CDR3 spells CSARGSSGRSSYEQYF. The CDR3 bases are TGCAGTGCTAGGGGATCTAGCGGGAGGTCCTCCTACGAGCAGTACTTC.

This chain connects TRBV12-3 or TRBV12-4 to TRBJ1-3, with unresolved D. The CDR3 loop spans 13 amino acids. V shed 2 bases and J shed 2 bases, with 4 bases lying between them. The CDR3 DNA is TGTGCCAGCAGTTTACCGGCTGGAAACACCATATATTTT. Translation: CASSLPAGNTIYF.

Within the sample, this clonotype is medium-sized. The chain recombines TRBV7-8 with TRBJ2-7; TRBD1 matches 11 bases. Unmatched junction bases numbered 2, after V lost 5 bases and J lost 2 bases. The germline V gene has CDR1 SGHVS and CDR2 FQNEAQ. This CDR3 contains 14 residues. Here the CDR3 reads CASSRDRGTYEQYF. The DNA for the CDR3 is TGTGCCAGCAGCCGGGACAGGGGGACCTACGAGCAGTACTTC.

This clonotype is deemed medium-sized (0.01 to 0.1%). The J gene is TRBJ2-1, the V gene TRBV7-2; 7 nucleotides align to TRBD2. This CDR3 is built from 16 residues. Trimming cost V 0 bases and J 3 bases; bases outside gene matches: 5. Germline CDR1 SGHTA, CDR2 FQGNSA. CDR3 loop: CASSLAGGRLYNEQFF. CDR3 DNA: TGTGCCAGCAGCTTAGCGGGCGGGAGACTCTACAATGAGCAGTTCTTC.

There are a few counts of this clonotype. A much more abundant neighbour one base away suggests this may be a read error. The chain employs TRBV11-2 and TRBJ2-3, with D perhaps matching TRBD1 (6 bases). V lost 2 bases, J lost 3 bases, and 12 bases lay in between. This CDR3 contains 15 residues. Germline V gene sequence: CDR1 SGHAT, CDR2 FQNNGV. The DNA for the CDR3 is TGTGCCAGCAGCTTAAGCGAGGGGGTGACAGATACGCAGTATTTT. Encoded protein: CASSLSEGVTDTQYF. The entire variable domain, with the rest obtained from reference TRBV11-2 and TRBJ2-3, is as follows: EAGVAQSPRYKIIEKRQSVAFWCNPISGHATLYWYQQILGQGPKLLIQFQNNGVVDDSQLPKDRFSAERLKGVDSTLKIQPAKLEDSAVYLCASSLSEGVTDTQYFGPGTRLTVL.

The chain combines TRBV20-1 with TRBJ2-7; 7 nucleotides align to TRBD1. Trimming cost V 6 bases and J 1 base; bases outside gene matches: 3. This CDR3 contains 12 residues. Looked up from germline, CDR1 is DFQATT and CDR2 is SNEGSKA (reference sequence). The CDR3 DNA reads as TGCAGTGCGAGGGGACAGTCCTACGAGCAGTACTTC. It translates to CSARGQSYEQYF.

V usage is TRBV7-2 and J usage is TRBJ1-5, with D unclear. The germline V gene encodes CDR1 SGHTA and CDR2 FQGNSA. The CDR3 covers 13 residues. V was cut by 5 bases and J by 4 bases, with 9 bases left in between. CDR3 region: CASSPGVNQPQHF. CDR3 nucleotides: TGTGCCAGCAGCCCCGGGGTTAATCAGCCCCAGCATTTT.